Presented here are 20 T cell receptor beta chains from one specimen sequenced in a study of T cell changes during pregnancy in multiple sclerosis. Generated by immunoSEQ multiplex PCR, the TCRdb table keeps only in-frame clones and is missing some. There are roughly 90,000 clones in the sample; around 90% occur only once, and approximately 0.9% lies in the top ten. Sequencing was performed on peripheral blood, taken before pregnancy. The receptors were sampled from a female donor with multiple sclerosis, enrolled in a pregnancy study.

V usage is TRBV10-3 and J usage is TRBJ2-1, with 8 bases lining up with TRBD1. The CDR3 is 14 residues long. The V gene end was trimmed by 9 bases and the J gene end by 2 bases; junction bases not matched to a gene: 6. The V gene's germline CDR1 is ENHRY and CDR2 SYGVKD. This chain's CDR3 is CAINPGQAYNEQFF. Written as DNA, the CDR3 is TGTGCCATAAATCCGGGACAGGCCTACAATGAGCAGTTCTTC.

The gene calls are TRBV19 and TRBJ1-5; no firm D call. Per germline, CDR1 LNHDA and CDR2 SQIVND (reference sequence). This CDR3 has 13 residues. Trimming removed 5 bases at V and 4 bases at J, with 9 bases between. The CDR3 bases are TGTGCCAGTAGTCTCCGGGGAAATCAGCCCCAGCATTTT. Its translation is CASSLRGNQPQHF.

CDR3 nucleotide sequence: TGTGCCAGCAGTACGACAGGGGACTATGGCTACACCTTC. This sequence encodes CASSTTGDYGYTF. The rearrangement uses TRBV6-5 and TRBJ1-2, with 8 bases fitting TRBD1. Germline CDR1 is MNHEY and CDR2 is SVGAGI. V lost 5 bases to trimming and J lost 3 bases; unmatched junction nucleotides: 2. The CDR3 is 13 residues long.

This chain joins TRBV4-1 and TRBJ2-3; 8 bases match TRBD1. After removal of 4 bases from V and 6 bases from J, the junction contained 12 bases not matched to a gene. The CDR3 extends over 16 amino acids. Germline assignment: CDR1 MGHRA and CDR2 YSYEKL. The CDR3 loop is CASSLNDRGTGDTQYF. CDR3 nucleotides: TGCGCCAGCAGCCTGAATGACAGGGGAACGGGGGATACGCAGTATTTT.

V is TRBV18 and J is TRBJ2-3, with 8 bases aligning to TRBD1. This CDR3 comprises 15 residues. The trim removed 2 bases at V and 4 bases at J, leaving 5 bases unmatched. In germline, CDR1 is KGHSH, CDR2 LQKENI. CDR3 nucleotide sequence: TGTGCCAGCTCACCATCGTCAGGGGGCCCAGATACGCAGTATTTT. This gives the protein CASSPSSGGPDTQYF.

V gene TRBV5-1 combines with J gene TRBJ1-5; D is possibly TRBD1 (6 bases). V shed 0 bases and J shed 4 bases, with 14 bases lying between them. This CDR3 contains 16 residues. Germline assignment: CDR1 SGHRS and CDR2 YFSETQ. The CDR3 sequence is CASSLGPDSPNQPQHF. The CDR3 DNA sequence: TGCGCCAGCAGCTTGGGACCGGACAGCCCGAATCAGCCCCAGCATTTT.

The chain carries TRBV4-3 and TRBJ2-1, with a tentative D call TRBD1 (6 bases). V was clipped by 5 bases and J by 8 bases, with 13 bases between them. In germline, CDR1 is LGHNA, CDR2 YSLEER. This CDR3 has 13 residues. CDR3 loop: CASSGDIPHEQFF. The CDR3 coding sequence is TGCGCCAGCAGCGGGGACATCCCGCATGAGCAGTTCTTC.

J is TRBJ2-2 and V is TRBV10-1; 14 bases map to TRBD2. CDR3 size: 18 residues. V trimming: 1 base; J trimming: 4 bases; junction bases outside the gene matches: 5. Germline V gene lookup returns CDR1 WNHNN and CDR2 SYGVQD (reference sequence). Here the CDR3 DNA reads TGCGCCAGCAGTGAGTACGGGACTAGCGGGAGCCCCACCGGGGAGCTGTTTTTT. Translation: CASSEYGTSGSPTGELFF.

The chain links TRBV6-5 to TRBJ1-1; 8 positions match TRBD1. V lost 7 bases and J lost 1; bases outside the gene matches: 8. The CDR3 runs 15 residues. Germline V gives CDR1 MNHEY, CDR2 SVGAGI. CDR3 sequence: CASKDQGAGNTEAFF. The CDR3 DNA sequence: TGTGCCAGCAAGGACCAGGGGGCAGGGAACACTGAAGCTTTCTTT.

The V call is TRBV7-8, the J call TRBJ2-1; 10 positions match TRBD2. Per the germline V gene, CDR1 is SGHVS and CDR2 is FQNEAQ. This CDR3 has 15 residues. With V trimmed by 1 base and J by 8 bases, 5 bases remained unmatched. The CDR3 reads CASSLGERGGHEQFF. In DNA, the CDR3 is TGTGCCAGCAGCTTAGGGGAGCGGGGGGGACATGAGCAGTTCTTC.

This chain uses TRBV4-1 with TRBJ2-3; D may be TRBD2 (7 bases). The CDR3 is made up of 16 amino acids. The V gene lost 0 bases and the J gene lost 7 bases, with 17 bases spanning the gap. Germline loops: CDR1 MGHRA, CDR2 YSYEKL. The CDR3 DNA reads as TGCGCCAGCAGCCAAGAACAGAAGGGGGGGCTGAATACGCAGTATTTT. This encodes CASSQEQKGGLNTQYF.

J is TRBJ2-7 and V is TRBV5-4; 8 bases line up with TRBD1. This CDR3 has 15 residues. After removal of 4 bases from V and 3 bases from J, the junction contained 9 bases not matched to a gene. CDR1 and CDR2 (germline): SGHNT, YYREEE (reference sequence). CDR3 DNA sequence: TGTGCCAGCAGCGTCAGGACAGGGAGGTTCTACGAGCAGTACTTC. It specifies CASSVRTGRFYEQYF.

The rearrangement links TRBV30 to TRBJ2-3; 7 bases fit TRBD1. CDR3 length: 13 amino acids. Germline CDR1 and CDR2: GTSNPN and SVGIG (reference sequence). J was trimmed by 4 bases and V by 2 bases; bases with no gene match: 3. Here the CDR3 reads CAWSLTGADTQYF. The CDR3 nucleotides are TGTGCCTGGAGTTTAACAGGGGCAGATACGCAGTATTTT. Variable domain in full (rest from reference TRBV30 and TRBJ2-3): SQTIHQWPATLVQPVGSPLSLECTVEGTSNPNLYWYRQAAGRGLQLLFYSVGIGQISSEVPQNLSASRPQDRQFILSSKKLLLSDSGFYLCAWSLTGADTQYFGPGTRLTVL.

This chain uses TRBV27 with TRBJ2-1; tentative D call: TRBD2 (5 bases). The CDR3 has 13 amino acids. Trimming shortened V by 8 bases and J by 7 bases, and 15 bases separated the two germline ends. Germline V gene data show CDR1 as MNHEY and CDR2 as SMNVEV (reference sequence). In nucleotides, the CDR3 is TGTGCCAGCGCCGGGAAGCTGAGAAATGAGCAGTTCTTC. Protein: CASAGKLRNEQFF.

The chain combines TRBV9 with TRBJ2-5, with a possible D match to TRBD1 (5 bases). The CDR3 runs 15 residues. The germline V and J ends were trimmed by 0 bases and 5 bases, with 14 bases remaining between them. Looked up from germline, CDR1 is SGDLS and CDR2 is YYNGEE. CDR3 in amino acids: CASSVEGQGGETQYF. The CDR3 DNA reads TGTGCCAGCAGCGTAGAAGGCCAGGGTGGGGAGACCCAGTACTTC.

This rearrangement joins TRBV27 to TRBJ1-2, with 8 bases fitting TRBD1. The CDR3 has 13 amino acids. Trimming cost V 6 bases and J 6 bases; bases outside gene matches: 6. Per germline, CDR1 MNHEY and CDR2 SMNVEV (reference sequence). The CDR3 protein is CASRRQGNHGYTF. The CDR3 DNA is TGTGCCAGCAGGCGACAGGGGAATCATGGCTACACCTTC.

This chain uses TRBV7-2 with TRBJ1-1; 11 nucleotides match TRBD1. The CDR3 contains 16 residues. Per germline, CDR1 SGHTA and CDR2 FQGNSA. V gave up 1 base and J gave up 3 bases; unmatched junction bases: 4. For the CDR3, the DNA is TGTGCCAGCAGCTTAGGGACAGGGGGCGATTACACTGAAGCTTTCTTT. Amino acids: CASSLGTGGDYTEAFF. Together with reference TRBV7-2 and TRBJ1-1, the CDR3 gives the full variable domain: GAGVSQSPSNKVTEKGKDVELRCDPISGHTALYWYRQSLGQGLEFLIYFQGNSAPDKSGLPSDRFSAERTGGSVSTLTIQRTQQEDSAVYLCASSLGTGGDYTEAFFGQGTRLTVV.

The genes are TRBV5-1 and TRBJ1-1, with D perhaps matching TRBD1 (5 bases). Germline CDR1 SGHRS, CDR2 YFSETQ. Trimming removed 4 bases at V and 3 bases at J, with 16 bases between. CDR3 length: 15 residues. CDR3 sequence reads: CASSLGWGGDTEAFF. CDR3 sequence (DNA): TGCGCCAGCAGCCTAGGCTGGGGGGGGGACACTGAAGCTTTCTTT. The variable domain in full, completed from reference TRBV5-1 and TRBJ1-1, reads KAGVTQTPRYLIKTRGQQVTLSCSPISGHRSVSWYQQTPGQGLQFLFEYFSETQRNKGNFPGRFSGRQFSNSRSEMNVSTLELGDSALYLCASSLGWGGDTEAFFGQGTRLTVV.

The CDR3 here is CATSRDPRNYGYTF. The CDR3 DNA reads as TGTGCCACCAGCAGAGACCCGCGGAACTATGGCTACACCTTC. This chain joins TRBV15 and TRBJ1-2; D ambiguous. The CDR3 runs to 14 residues. The germline CDR1 and CDR2 sequences are LNHNV and YYDKDF (reference sequence). Trimming took off 0 bases at V and 2 bases at J, with 7 bases between the two ends.

The DNA of the CDR3 is TGTGCCAGCAGTGGAGGACTAGCTGGTGAGCAGTTCTTC. Translation gives CASSGGLAGEQFF. The chain uses TRBV2 and TRBJ2-1; TRBD2 aligns across 8 bases. This CDR3 has 13 residues. Germline V gives CDR1 SNHLY, CDR2 FYNNEI. J gave up 9 bases and V 4 bases, and 5 bases lay outside the gene matches.